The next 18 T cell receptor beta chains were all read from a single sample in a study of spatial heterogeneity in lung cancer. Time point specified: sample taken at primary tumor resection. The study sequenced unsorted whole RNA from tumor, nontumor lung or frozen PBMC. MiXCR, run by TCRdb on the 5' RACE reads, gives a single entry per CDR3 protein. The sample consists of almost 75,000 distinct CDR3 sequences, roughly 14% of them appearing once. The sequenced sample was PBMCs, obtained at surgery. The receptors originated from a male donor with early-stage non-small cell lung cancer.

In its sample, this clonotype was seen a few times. CDR3 DNA sequence: TGTGCCAGCAGCATGGCGGGGAGCAATCAGCCCCAGCATTTT. It encodes CASSMAGSNQPQHF. The gene calls are TRBV6-1 and TRBJ1-5; D remains ambiguous. CDR1 MNHNS and CDR2 SASEGT come from the germline V gene. V lost 6 bases, J lost 1 base, and 10 bases lay in between. This CDR3 is 14 amino acids long.

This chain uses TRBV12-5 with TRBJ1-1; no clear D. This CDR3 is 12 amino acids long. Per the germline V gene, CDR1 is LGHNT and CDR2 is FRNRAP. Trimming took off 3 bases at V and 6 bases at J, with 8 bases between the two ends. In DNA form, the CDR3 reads TGTGCTAGTGGTTTAAATTGGTCTGAAGCTTTCTTT. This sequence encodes CASGLNWSEAFF.

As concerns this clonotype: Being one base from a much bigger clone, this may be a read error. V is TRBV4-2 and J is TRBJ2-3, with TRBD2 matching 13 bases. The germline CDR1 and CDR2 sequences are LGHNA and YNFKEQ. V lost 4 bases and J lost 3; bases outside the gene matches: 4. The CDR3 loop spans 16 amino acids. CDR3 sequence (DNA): TGTGCCAGCAGCCGAGAGGGACTAGCGGGGACAGATACGCAGTATTTT. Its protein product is CASSREGLAGTDTQYF.

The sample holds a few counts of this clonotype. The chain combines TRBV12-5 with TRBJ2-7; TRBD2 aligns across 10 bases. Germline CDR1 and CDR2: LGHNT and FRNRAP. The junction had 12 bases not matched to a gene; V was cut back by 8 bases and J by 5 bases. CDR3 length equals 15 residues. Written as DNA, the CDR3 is TGTGCTAGTCAGAGCGGGAGGGTAGGTACAGACGAGCAGTACTTC. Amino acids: CASQSGRVGTDEQYF.

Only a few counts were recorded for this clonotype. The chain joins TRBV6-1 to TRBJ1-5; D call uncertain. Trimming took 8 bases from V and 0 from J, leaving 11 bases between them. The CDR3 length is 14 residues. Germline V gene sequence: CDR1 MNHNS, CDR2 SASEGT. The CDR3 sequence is CASLDNNSNQPQHF. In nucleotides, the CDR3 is TGTGCCAGCCTTGACAACAATAGCAATCAGCCCCAGCATTTT.

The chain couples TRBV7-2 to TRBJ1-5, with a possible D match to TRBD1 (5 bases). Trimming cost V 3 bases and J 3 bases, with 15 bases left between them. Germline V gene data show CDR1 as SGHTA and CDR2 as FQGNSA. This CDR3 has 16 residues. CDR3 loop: CASSFSGTVDNQPQHF. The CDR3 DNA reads TGTGCCAGCAGCTTCTCCGGGACTGTGGACAATCAGCCCCAGCATTTT. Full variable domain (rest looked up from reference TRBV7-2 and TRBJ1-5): GAGVSQSPSNKVTEKGKDVELRCDPISGHTALYWYRQSLGQGLEFLIYFQGNSAPDKSGLPSDRFSAERTGGSVSTLTIQRTQQEDSAVYLCASSFSGTVDNQPQHFGDGTRLSIL.

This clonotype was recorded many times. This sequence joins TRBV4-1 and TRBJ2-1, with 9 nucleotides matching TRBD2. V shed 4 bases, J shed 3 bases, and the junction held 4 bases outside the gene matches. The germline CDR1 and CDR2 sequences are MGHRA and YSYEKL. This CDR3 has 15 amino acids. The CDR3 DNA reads TGCGCCAGCAGCCTGTCAGCGGGAGGCTACAATGAGCAGTTCTTC. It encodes CASSLSAGGYNEQFF.

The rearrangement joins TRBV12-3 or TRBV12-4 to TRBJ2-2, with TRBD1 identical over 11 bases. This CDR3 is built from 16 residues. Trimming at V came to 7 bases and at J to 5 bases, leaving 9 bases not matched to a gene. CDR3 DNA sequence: TGTGCCAGCATCCAAAGGACAGGGGGCGGGACCGGGGAGCTGTTTTTT. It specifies CASIQRTGGGTGELFF.

The DNA for the CDR3 is TGTGCCAGCAGTTTCCCAGAGGGGAAACTGTTTTTT. This gives the protein CASSFPEGKLFF. V gene TRBV12-3 or TRBV12-4 combines with J gene TRBJ1-4; maybe TRBD1 (5 bases). The CDR3 totals 12 residues. Deletions cut 3 bases from V and 11 bases from J, with 10 bases between.

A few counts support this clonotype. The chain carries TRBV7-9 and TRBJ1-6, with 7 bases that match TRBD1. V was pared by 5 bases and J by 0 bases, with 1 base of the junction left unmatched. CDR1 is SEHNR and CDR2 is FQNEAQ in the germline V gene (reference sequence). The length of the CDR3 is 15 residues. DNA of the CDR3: TGTGCCAGCAGCCGGGACAGCTCCTATAATTCACCCCTCCACTTT. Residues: CASSRDSSYNSPLHF.

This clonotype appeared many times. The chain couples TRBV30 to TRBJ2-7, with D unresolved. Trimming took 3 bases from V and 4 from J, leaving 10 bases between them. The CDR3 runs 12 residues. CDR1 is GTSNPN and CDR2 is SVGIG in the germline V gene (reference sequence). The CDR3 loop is CAWRRRPYEQYF. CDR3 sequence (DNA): TGTGCCTGGAGGAGGAGACCATACGAGCAGTACTTC.

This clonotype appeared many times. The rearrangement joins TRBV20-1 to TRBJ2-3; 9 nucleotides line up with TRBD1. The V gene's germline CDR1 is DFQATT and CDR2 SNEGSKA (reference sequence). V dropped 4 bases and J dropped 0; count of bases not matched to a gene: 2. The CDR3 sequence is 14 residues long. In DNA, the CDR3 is TGCAGTGCTAACAGGGGGCAGAGCACAGATACGCAGTATTTT. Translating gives CSANRGQSTDTQYF.

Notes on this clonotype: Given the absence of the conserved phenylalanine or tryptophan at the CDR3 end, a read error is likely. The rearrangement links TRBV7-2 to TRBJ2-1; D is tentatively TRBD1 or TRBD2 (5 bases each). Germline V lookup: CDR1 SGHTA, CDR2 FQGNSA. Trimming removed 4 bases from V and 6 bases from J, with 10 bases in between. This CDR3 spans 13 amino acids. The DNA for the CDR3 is TGTGCCAGCAGCTCGGGACCCGCCAATGAGCAGTTCATC. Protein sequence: CASSSGPANEQFI.

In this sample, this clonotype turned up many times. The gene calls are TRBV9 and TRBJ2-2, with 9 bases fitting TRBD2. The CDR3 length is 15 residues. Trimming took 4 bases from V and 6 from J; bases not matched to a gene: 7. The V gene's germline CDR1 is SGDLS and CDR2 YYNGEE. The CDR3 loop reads CASSPRGTSSGELFF. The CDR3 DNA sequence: TGTGCCAGCAGCCCCCGAGGGACTAGCTCCGGGGAGCTGTTTTTT.

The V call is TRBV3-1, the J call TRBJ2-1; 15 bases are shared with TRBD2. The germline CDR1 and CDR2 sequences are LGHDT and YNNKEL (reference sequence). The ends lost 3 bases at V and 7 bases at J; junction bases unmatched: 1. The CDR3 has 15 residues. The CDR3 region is CASSQGTSGRNEQFF. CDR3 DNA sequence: TGTGCCAGCAGCCAGGGGACTAGCGGGAGGAATGAGCAGTTCTTC.

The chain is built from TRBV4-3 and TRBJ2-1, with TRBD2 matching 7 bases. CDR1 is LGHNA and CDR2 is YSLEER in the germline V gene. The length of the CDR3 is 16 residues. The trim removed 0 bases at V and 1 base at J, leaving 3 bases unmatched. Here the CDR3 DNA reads TGCGCCAGCAGCCAAGATTGGACTAGATCCTACAATGAGCAGTTCTTC. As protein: CASSQDWTRSYNEQFF.

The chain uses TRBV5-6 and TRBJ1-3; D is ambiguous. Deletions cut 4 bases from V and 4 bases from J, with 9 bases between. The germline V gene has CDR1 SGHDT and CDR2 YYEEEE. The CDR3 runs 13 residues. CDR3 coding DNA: TGTGCCAGCAGCCCGAGGGCCGGAAACACCATATATTTT. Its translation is CASSPRAGNTIYF.

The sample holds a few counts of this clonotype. CDR3 sequence (DNA): TGTGCCATCTCAGGACTAGCGGGAACCAATGAGCAGTTCTTC. Translating it yields CAISGLAGTNEQFF. V usage is TRBV10-3 and J usage is TRBJ2-1, with 12 positions matching TRBD2. Germline V gene sequence: CDR1 ENHRY, CDR2 SYGVKD. The CDR3 extends over 14 amino acids. V shed 8 bases and J 6 bases; nucleotides not matched to a gene: 5.